What follows are 27 T cell receptor beta chains derived from one specimen sequenced in a study of blood T cells in healthy people across ages. Sample-barcoded 5' priming and a J-beta primer mix drove a second PCR of about 7 to 11 cycles. From the 5' RACE reads, TCRdb called clonotypes with MiXCR, one entry per CDR3 protein. The sample has roughly 860,000 distinct CDR3 sequences; around 62% are singletons. Material for sequencing was blood. The origin of the receptors is a man aged 25 to 40 in good health.

Details on this clonotype: Just one base apart from a much larger clone, this may be a read error. The rearrangement uses TRBV29-1 and TRBJ2-3; 7 positions agree with TRBD2. Germline CDR1 SQVTM, CDR2 ANQGSEA. Losses at the gene ends were 6 bases for V and 6 bases for J; bases not matched to a gene: 12. The CDR3 has 14 amino acids. The CDR3 here is CSVGARGRQDTQYF. Written as DNA, the CDR3 is TGCAGCGTGGGAGCGCGGGGGAGGCAGGATACGCAGTATTTT.

This clonotype showed up many times. The rearrangement uses TRBV2 and TRBJ2-1; D uncertain. This CDR3 contains 14 residues. From germline, CDR1 is SNHLY and CDR2 FYNNEI. V was shortened by 6 bases and J by 10 bases, with 19 bases between the two germline ends. For the CDR3, the DNA is TGTGCCAGCAGCCAGGCCCCACCCCGGACGGAGCAGTTCTTC. Translating gives CASSQAPPRTEQFF.

As DNA, the CDR3 is TGTGCCAGCAGTTTATCTAGCGGGGGGGCCGGGTACGAGCAGTACTTC. Its translation is CASSLSSGGAGYEQYF. The genes are TRBV27 and TRBJ2-7; the match to TRBD2 covers 11 bases. CDR3 length: 16 amino acids. Germline V gene data show CDR1 as MNHEY and CDR2 as SMNVEV (reference sequence). Losses at the gene ends were 0 bases for V and 4 bases for J; bases not matched to a gene: 5.

This CDR3 reads CASSPTEDSPYGYTF. As DNA, the CDR3 is TGCGCCAGCAGCCCCACGGAAGATAGTCCCTATGGCTACACCTTC. The chain combines TRBV5-1 with TRBJ1-2; D call uncertain. The CDR3 length is 15 residues. CDR1 and CDR2 from the germline V gene are SGHRS and YFSETQ. With 4 bases removed from V and 4 bases from J, the gap between germline ends came to 17 bases.

This chain connects TRBV3-1 to TRBJ2-2; TRBD1 aligns across 7 bases. The CDR3 has 17 residues. The germline CDR1 and CDR2 sequences are LGHDT and YNNKEL (reference sequence). Trimming at V came to 4 bases and at J to 0 bases, leaving 8 bases not matched to a gene. The CDR3 DNA follows: TGTGCCAGCAGCCCTACGCCCGGGACAGCGAACACCGGGGAGCTGTTTTTT. Its translation is CASSPTPGTANTGELFF.

A few counts support this clonotype. CDR3 nucleotide sequence: TGCGCCAGCAGCCAAGGGGCAGGGGAAGAGACCCAGTACTTC. It yields the protein CASSQGAGEETQYF. J is TRBJ2-5 and V is TRBV5-1, with a possible D match to TRBD1 (6 bases). The CDR3 spans 14 residues. The V gene lost 4 bases and the J gene lost 3 bases, with 13 bases spanning the gap. CDR1 is SGHRS and CDR2 is YFSETQ in the germline V gene. The whole variable domain, remainder taken from reference TRBV5-1 and TRBJ2-5, is KAGVTQTPRYLIKTRGQQVTLSCSPISGHRSVSWYQQTPGQGLQFLFEYFSETQRNKGNFPGRFSGRQFSNSRSEMNVSTLELGDSALYLCASSQGAGEETQYFGPGTRLLVL.

There are a few counts of this clonotype. J is TRBJ2-1 and V is TRBV13, with 9 bases lining up with TRBD2. Germline V CDR1 and CDR2: PRHDT, FYEKMQ (reference sequence). Trimming cost V 1 base and J 4 bases; bases outside gene matches: 8. CDR3 length equals 17 residues. The CDR3 nucleotides read TGTGCCAGCAGCTTAGATCATGGCGGGGGGGCTTACAATGAGCAGTTCTTC. Translated: CASSLDHGGGAYNEQFF.

The chain employs TRBV6-5 and TRBJ2-7, with D hard to call. CDR3 length equals 16 residues. The V and J ends lost 2 bases and 4 bases respectively, with 18 bases between them. Germline CDR1 MNHEY, CDR2 SVGAGI. The CDR3 loop is CASSYTYNQRIYEQYF. CDR3 nucleotides: TGTGCCAGCAGTTACACTTACAACCAACGAATTTACGAGCAGTACTTC.

J is TRBJ1-2 and V is TRBV6-5, with 8 bases lining up with TRBD1. V shed 5 bases, J shed 9 bases, and the junction held 8 bases outside the gene matches. The CDR3 totals 13 residues. Germline assignment: CDR1 MNHEY and CDR2 SVGAGI. The chain's CDR3 is CASSRRQGLSYTF. CDR3 nucleotide sequence: TGTGCCAGCAGTAGAAGACAGGGGCTGAGCTACACCTTC.

This clonotype was found a few times. The gene calls are TRBV4-3 and TRBJ1-1; D is perhaps TRBD1 (5 bases). The CDR3 runs to 15 residues. The germline gives CDR1 LGHNA, CDR2 YSLEER. Trimming removed 3 bases from V and 4 bases from J, with 15 bases in between. CDR3 DNA: TGCGCCAGCAGCCAGTCCTCGCGGGGGACCACTGAAGCTTTCTTT. Its translation is CASSQSSRGTTEAFF.

The V gene is TRBV20-1, the J gene TRBJ2-1; 8 nucleotides agree with TRBD2. The junction had 5 bases not matched to a gene; V was cut back by 3 bases and J by 1 base. The V gene's germline CDR1 is DFQATT and CDR2 SNEGSKA (reference sequence). CDR3 length: 15 residues. The CDR3 DNA follows: TGCAGTGCTAGTGGCGCGGGGGGTTCCTACAATGAGCAGTTCTTC. As protein: CSASGAGGSYNEQFF.

The rearrangement uses TRBV27 and TRBJ2-7, with D possibly matching TRBD2 (5 bases). The CDR3 has 15 amino acids. V lost 3 bases, J lost 2 bases, and 14 bases lay in between. The germline V gene encodes CDR1 MNHEY and CDR2 SMNVEV (reference sequence). In DNA form, the CDR3 reads TGTGCCAGCAGTTTCGGGGTCTCCGGCACCTACGAGCAGTACTTC. Translation: CASSFGVSGTYEQYF.

V is TRBV4-3 and J is TRBJ1-1, with 7 bases aligning to TRBD1. Germline V lookup: CDR1 LGHNA, CDR2 YSLEER. This CDR3 has 12 amino acids. V shed 3 bases, J shed 8 bases, and the junction held 3 bases outside the gene matches. CDR3 protein: CASSQATGEAFF. The CDR3, as DNA: TGCGCCAGCAGCCAGGCGACAGGGGAAGCTTTCTTT.

The rearrangement joins TRBV7-9 to TRBJ2-3; D may be TRBD2 (6 bases). Between the trimmed V and J ends, which lost 6 bases and 2 bases, there was a span of 18 bases. Germline CDR1 SEHNR, CDR2 FQNEAQ (reference sequence). CDR3 length: 16 residues. CDR3 loop: CASSQDGLQLTDTQYF. The CDR3 nucleotides are TGTGCCAGCAGTCAGGACGGACTACAGCTCACAGATACGCAGTATTTT.

This chain joins TRBV20-1 and TRBJ1-2; D is uncertain. The CDR3 contains 14 residues. Germline CDR1 is DFQATT and CDR2 is SNEGSKA (reference sequence). Trimming took off 0 bases at V and 2 bases at J, with 10 bases between the two ends. CDR3 in DNA: TGCAGTGCTAGAGAGCCAACTGAAAACTATGGCTACACCTTC. Protein: CSAREPTENYGYTF.

This clonotype was seen many times. The chain uses TRBV27 and TRBJ2-1; no reliable D call. CDR3 size: 13 residues. CDR1 and CDR2 (germline): MNHEY, SMNVEV (reference sequence). Trimming cost V 3 bases and J 7 bases, with 10 bases left between them. The DNA for the CDR3 is TGTGCCAGCAGTTTTTCCACAGCTAATGAGCAGTTCTTC. This sequence encodes CASSFSTANEQFF.

J is TRBJ2-1 and V is TRBV5-1, with 9 bases fitting TRBD1. This CDR3 spans 14 amino acids. Germline-derived CDR1 and CDR2 are SGHRS and YFSETQ. Trimming at V came to 4 bases and at J to 5 bases, leaving 4 bases not matched to a gene. The CDR3 here is CASSLQGANNEQFF. The CDR3 coding sequence is TGCGCCAGCAGCCTACAGGGGGCCAACAATGAGCAGTTCTTC.

V is TRBV20-1 and J is TRBJ1-4; maybe TRBD1 (6 bases). Germline-derived CDR1 and CDR2 are DFQATT and SNEGSKA (reference sequence). There are 18 residues in the CDR3. Trimming removed 5 bases at V and 0 bases at J, with 22 bases between. The CDR3: CSALGGGAGLSTNEKLFF. The CDR3 coding sequence is TGCAGTGCTCTCGGTGGGGGCGCGGGATTGTCAACTAATGAAAAACTGTTTTTT.

The chain employs TRBV4-2 and TRBJ1-2; maybe TRBD1 (5 bases). The CDR3 sequence is 14 residues long. CDR1 is LGHNA, CDR2 YNFKEQ, per germline. V shed 11 bases and J shed 1 base, with 17 bases lying between them. The CDR3 region is CAGGQDQSNYGYTF. CDR3 bases: TGTGCCGGCGGACAAGACCAAAGTAACTATGGCTACACCTTC.

The gene calls are TRBV7-9 and TRBJ1-5; TRBD1 might be the D (6 bases). CDR3 size: 15 residues. The V end lost 2 bases, the J end lost 5 bases, and 13 bases lay between the germline ends. Germline values: CDR1 SEHNR, CDR2 FQNEAQ (reference sequence). Written as DNA, the CDR3 is TGTGCCAGCAGCTTAACGGGGGGCGATCATCAGCCCCAGCATTTT. Its protein product is CASSLTGGDHQPQHF.

The CDR3 loop reads CSVAGSKNIQYF. The CDR3 nucleotides are TGCAGCGTTGCAGGGAGCAAAAACATTCAGTACTTC. V usage is TRBV29-1 and J usage is TRBJ2-4; D tentatively fits TRBD1 or TRBD2 (5 bases each). Deletions cut 4 bases from V and 3 bases from J, with 7 bases between. The V gene's germline CDR1 is SQVTM and CDR2 ANQGSEA. This CDR3 contains 12 residues.

This clonotype has more than one count but fewer than ten. The chain links TRBV10-3 to TRBJ2-5; D unclear. This CDR3 comprises 14 residues. Trimming pared 0 bases from V and 1 base from J, leaving 6 bases between. Germline V gene data show CDR1 as ENHRY and CDR2 as SYGVKD. CDR3 coding DNA: TGTGCCATCAGTGAGTCGATTCGCCAAGAGACCCAGTACTTC. Its translation: CAISESIRQETQYF.

The chain combines TRBV7-2 with TRBJ2-2, with 7 bases lining up with TRBD1. The junction had 9 bases not matched to a gene; V was cut back by 1 base and J by 4 bases. CDR1 is SGHTA, CDR2 FQGNSA, per germline. This CDR3 contains 17 residues. Here the CDR3 reads CASSLGGGRLVTGELFF. The CDR3 DNA follows: TGTGCCAGCAGCTTAGGAGGGGGCCGTCTAGTCACCGGGGAGCTGTTTTTT.

V usage is TRBV10-3 and J usage is TRBJ2-3, with D perhaps matching TRBD1 (5 bases). Trimming cost V 3 bases and J 2 bases, with 15 bases left between them. Per the germline V gene, CDR1 is ENHRY and CDR2 is SYGVKD. The CDR3 totals 16 residues. Here the CDR3 reads CAISDFGRADTDTQYF. The CDR3 DNA sequence: TGTGCCATCAGTGACTTCGGCAGGGCAGACACAGATACGCAGTATTTT.

The chain employs TRBV28 and TRBJ2-5, with a possible D match to TRBD2 (5 bases). The J call may be faulty, since TRBJ2-7 better matches the DNA end. The germline CDR1 and CDR2 sequences are MDHEN and SYDVKM. This CDR3 contains 15 residues. Here the CDR3 DNA reads TGTGCCAGCAGTCTTGGACTTGAGCGCTCCTACGAGCAGTACTTC. It yields the protein CASSLGLERSYEQYF.

Of note for this clonotype: Mismatch with germline at one junction end may stem from a read error. The rearrangement uses TRBV4-3 and TRBJ2-7; D gene ambiguous. Per germline, CDR1 LGHNA and CDR2 YSLEER. This CDR3 comprises 13 residues. The CDR3 spells CASSQGLKETQSF. The CDR3 DNA follows: TGCGCCAGCAGCCAAGGACTGAAAGAGACCCAGTCCTTC.

V is TRBV20-1 and J is TRBJ2-1, with 7 nucleotides matching TRBD2. This CDR3 comprises 16 residues. The V gene end was trimmed by 1 base and the J gene end by 6 bases; junction bases not matched to a gene: 12. Germline V lookup: CDR1 DFQATT, CDR2 SNEGSKA (reference sequence). This chain's CDR3 is CSARGSGSGDGNEQFF. As DNA, the CDR3 is TGCAGTGCTAGAGGGTCGGGGAGCGGGGACGGCAATGAGCAGTTCTTC.